A selection of T cell receptor beta chains follows, all from one sample in a study of cytomegalovirus exposure and HLA in healthy donors. Sequencing used immunoSEQ multiplex PCR; TCRdb keeps in-frame clones, though not all of them. Found here are about 160,000 clones, more than 75% of them singletons; the top ten hold under 3%. The specimen was PBMCs. The receptors come from a man between 18 and 35 years old in good health and CMV-seronegative. Both conserved end residues are part of each CDR3. D genes are given only for firm matches. Clone size is stated in some rows and not others, as once, few, many or a class when expanded.

clone_size: .
v_call: TRBV27
d_call: .
j_call: TRBJ2-1
cdr3_aa: CASSLSWQGSYNEQFF
cdr3_nt: TGTGCCAGCAGTTTGTCGTGGCAGGGCTCCTACAATGAGCAGTTCTTC

clone_size: .
v_call: TRBV27
d_call: TRBD2
j_call: TRBJ2-2
cdr3_aa: CASRSSGAGELFF
cdr3_nt: TGTGCCAGCAGATCCAGCGGGGCCGGGGAGCTGTTTTTT

clone_size: .
v_call: TRBV19
d_call: .
j_call: TRBJ2-3
cdr3_aa: CASTAGGGDTQYF
cdr3_nt: TGTGCCAGTACTGCCGGGGGAGGAGATACGCAGTATTTT

clone_size: .
v_call: TRBV2
d_call: .
j_call: TRBJ2-7
cdr3_aa: CASRGAVSGEQYF
cdr3_nt: TGTGCCAGCAGAGGTGCCGTGTCGGGCGAGCAGTACTTC

clone_size: .
v_call: TRBV29-1
d_call: TRBD1
j_call: TRBJ1-5
cdr3_aa: CSVAGTGKDQPQHF
cdr3_nt: TGCAGCGTCGCAGGGACAGGGAAAGATCAGCCCCAGCATTTT

clone_size: .
v_call: TRBV28
d_call: .
j_call: TRBJ1-6
cdr3_aa: CASSLSSPQGTYNSPLHF
cdr3_nt: TGTGCCAGCAGTTTATCCTCCCCACAGGGCACCTATAATTCACCCCTCCACTTT

clone_size: medium-sized
v_call: TRBV4-3
d_call: .
j_call: TRBJ1-2
cdr3_aa: CASSQDWGTNYGYTF
cdr3_nt: TGCGCCAGCAGCCAAGACTGGGGCACTAACTATGGCTACACCTTC

clone_size: .
v_call: TRBV5-6
d_call: .
j_call: TRBJ2-1
cdr3_aa: CASSLVSGRVAYNEQFF
cdr3_nt: TGTGCCAGCAGCTTGGTCTCAGGCAGGGTCGCCTACAATGAGCAGTTCTTC

clone_size: .
v_call: TRBV6-1
d_call: TRBD1
j_call: TRBJ2-7
cdr3_aa: CASRKDRGYEQYF
cdr3_nt: TGTGCCAGCAGGAAAGACAGGGGATACGAGCAGTACTTC

clone_size: .
v_call: TRBV28
d_call: .
j_call: TRBJ1-2
cdr3_aa: CASSFRNTGIGGYTF
cdr3_nt: TGTGCCAGCAGTTTTCGAAATACAGGGATTGGTGGCTACACCTTC

clone_size: once
v_call: TRBV27
d_call: .
j_call: TRBJ1-2
cdr3_aa: CASIPEGRNGYTF
cdr3_nt: TGTGCCAGCATTCCGGAGGGTCGGAATGGCTACACCTTC

clone_size: .
v_call: TRBV27
d_call: .
j_call: TRBJ1-5
cdr3_aa: CASSAGLGNQPQHF
cdr3_nt: TGTGCCAGCAGTGCGGGGTTAGGAAATCAGCCCCAGCATTTT

clone_size: .
v_call: TRBV28
d_call: TRBD1
j_call: TRBJ1-1
cdr3_aa: CASSYRGRREAFF
cdr3_nt: TGTGCCAGCAGTTACAGGGGGCGCCGTGAAGCTTTCTTT

clone_size: .
v_call: TRBV9
d_call: TRBD2
j_call: TRBJ2-3
cdr3_aa: CASKGLAGVADTQYF
cdr3_nt: TGTGCCAGCAAAGGACTAGCGGGAGTCGCAGATACGCAGTATTTT

clone_size: .
v_call: TRBV4-2
d_call: .
j_call: TRBJ1-2
cdr3_aa: CASSQGGSSFYGYTF
cdr3_nt: TGTGCCAGCAGCCAAGGAGGTTCTAGCTTCTATGGCTACACCTTC

clone_size: .
v_call: TRBV7-9
d_call: .
j_call: TRBJ1-3
cdr3_aa: CASSSLRNSGNTIYF
cdr3_nt: TGTGCCAGCAGCTCCCTACGTAACTCTGGAAACACCATATATTTT

clone_size: .
v_call: TRBV28
d_call: .
j_call: TRBJ2-3
cdr3_aa: CASTQRPTDTQYF
cdr3_nt: TGTGCCAGTACCCAGCGGCCTACAGATACGCAGTATTTT

clone_size: .
v_call: TRBV25-1
d_call: TRBD2
j_call: TRBJ2-1
cdr3_aa: CASSAGLAGSSYNEQFF
cdr3_nt: TGTGCCAGCAGTGCGGGCTTAGCGGGAAGCTCCTACAATGAGCAGTTCTTC

clone_size: .
v_call: TRBV13
d_call: TRBD1
j_call: TRBJ1-2
cdr3_aa: CASSLGQHYGYTF
cdr3_nt: TGTGCCAGCAGCCTGGGACAGCACTATGGCTACACCTTC

clone_size: .
v_call: TRBV28
d_call: .
j_call: TRBJ1-2
cdr3_aa: CASSPIQGLGVFGGYTF
cdr3_nt: TGTGCCAGCAGTCCTATTCAGGGACTCGGGGTTTTTGGGGGCTACACCTTC

clone_size: .
v_call: TRBV7-7
d_call: TRBD2
j_call: TRBJ2-2
cdr3_aa: CASSNGGAGAGGELFF
cdr3_nt: TGTGCTAGCAGCAACGGCGGAGCGGGGGCCGGCGGGGAGCTGTTTTTT

clone_size: .
v_call: TRBV6-1
d_call: .
j_call: TRBJ2-1
cdr3_aa: CASSEWAAYNEQFF
cdr3_nt: TGTGCCAGCAGTGAATGGGCAGCCTACAATGAGCAGTTCTTC

clone_size: .
v_call: TRBV19
d_call: .
j_call: TRBJ2-5
cdr3_aa: CASGGLAPAGTQYF
cdr3_nt: TGTGCCAGTGGGGGCCTAGCCCCAGCTGGGACCCAGTACTTC

clone_size: .
v_call: TRBV10-3
d_call: .
j_call: TRBJ1-1
cdr3_aa: CAISEVTNTEAFF
cdr3_nt: TGTGCCATCAGTGAGGTTACTAACACTGAAGCTTTCTTT

clone_size: .
v_call: TRBV6-5
d_call: .
j_call: TRBJ2-7
cdr3_aa: CASSQNYEQYF
cdr3_nt: TGTGCCAGCAGTCAAAACTACGAGCAGTACTTC

clone_size: .
v_call: TRBV10-3
d_call: .
j_call: TRBJ2-1
cdr3_aa: CAISEGKREQFF
cdr3_nt: TGTGCCATCAGTGAGGGCAAGCGGGAGCAGTTCTTC

clone_size: many
v_call: TRBV7-9
d_call: .
j_call: TRBJ1-5
cdr3_aa: CASSSGGGTGNQPQHF
cdr3_nt: TGTGCCAGCAGCTCCGGTGGGGGGACGGGCAATCAGCCCCAGCATTTT

clone_size: once
v_call: TRBV27
d_call: TRBD1
j_call: TRBJ1-2
cdr3_aa: CASSWTGTGNYGYTF
cdr3_nt: TGTGCCAGCAGTTGGACCGGGACAGGGAACTATGGCTACACCTTC

clone_size: few
v_call: TRBV29-1
d_call: .
j_call: TRBJ1-6
cdr3_aa: CSVREGESPLHF
cdr3_nt: TGCAGCGTGAGGGAGGGAGAATCACCCCTCCACTTT

clone_size: .
v_call: TRBV6-6
d_call: TRBD1
j_call: TRBJ1-2
cdr3_aa: CASRPGQGFGYTF
cdr3_nt: TGTGCCAGCAGACCGGGACAGGGTTTTGGCTACACCTTC